The 2 T cell receptor beta chains listed next were all sequenced from one sample in a study of T cell clonality in common variable immunodeficiency. Here immunoSEQ multiplex PCR was the method, and the copy in TCRdb shows in-frame clones only, minus some. Observed in the sample are tens of thousands of clones, none of them singletons. The sequencing sample was made of peripheral blood mononuclear cells. The receptors were gathered from a person aged 18-69 years in good health.

This clone has a count of ten or more. The read gets to within 3 residues of the CDR3 end, and the germline J gene fills in the rest. The chain carries TRBV7-2 and TRBJ1-2; a possible D gene is TRBD1 (5 bases). The germline V gene has CDR1 SGHTA and CDR2 FQGNSA. CDR3 length: 14 amino acids. CDR3 protein: CASSLSAGPRGYTF. The part of the CDR3 DNA that was read is TGTGCCAGCAGCTTATCTGCAGGGCCTCGGGGC.

This clone appeared a few times. The read ends 3 residues shy of where the CDR3 ends; the end is completed using the germline J gene. V usage is TRBV7-2 and J usage is TRBJ1-1, with a possible D match to TRBD1 (5 bases). Trimming pared 5 bases from V and 5 bases from J, leaving 18 bases between. Germline V gene lookup returns CDR1 SGHTA and CDR2 FQGNSA. The CDR3 runs to 15 residues. CDR3 bases read: TGTGCCAGCAGCGACCGGACGCCTGGGGGGACTGAA. As protein: CASSDRTPGGTE. The whole CDR3 sequence reads CASSDRTPGGTEAFF.